This T cell receptor beta chain was recovered during a study of T-cell memory formation after mild COVID-19. Whole-study context: TCR clustering was largely donor specific.

Notes on the study in general: The study found contracting CD4+ clones mainly in CM and EM and contracting CD8+ clones in EMRA. Clones that got smaller from day 15 to 85 had even CD4/CD8, while clones growing later tipped toward CD4+. The appearance of some responding clones in pre-infection memory suggested that cross-reactive memory joined.

Only a few counts were recorded for this clonotype. What it binds is not known. CDR1 MGHRA and CDR2 YSYEKL come from the germline V gene. CDR3 size: 17 residues. Trimming cost V 2 bases and J 5 bases; bases outside gene matches: 13. Using its own MiXCR run on the 5' RACE reads, TCRdb lists one record per CDR3 protein. The table shows around 340,000 distinct CDR3 sequences, with more than 15% occurring only once. The material sequenced was PBMCs or a T cell subset sorted from them (not recorded which). The genes are TRBV4-1 and TRBJ2-3; 7 nucleotides line up with TRBD2. This TCR derives from a man between 18 and 29 years old who had mild COVID-19 (a few samples of this study predate the infection). Cell type and time point are not known. The DNA for the CDR3 is TGCGCCAGCAGCCAACTTTCCGGGGGGATCAGGGAAGATACGCAGTATTTT. It is translated as CASSQLSGGIREDTQYF.